This T cell receptor beta chain was obtained from a study of shared clonotypes between healthy human individuals. The CDR3 has 14 amino acids. Trimming pared 6 bases from V and 6 bases from J, leaving 17 bases between. Germline V CDR1 and CDR2: SNHLY, FYNNEI. Subsets obtained from CD4+ cells comprised CD45RA+ naive and CD45RA-negative memory cells. Execution of the assay was at deep level. Source study methods: As immunoSEQ supplied junction-only sequences (without quality scores), filtering differed. Method: immunoSEQ multiplex PCR; TCRdb's copy keeps in-frame clones and lacks some. Clonal size and the V and J genes are those of that table, whereas D and trimming came from the DNA. The top ten clones hold 0.36% of a sample with approximately 1.5 million clones, approximately 98.5% of them seen once.

Input material: naive CD4+ T cells sorted from blood. Subset reported: CD45RA+ positively selected. J is TRBJ1-2 and V is TRBV2; D unclear. The sequence was collected from a man aged 30-40 years in good health. The DNA of the CDR3 is TGTGCCAGCAGGTCAAGTGTGGTTGGAGATGGCTACACCTTC. It encodes CASRSSVVGDGYTF. Filled out from reference TRBV2 and TRBJ1-2, the complete variable domain reads EPEVTQTPSHQVTQMGQEVILRCVPISNHLYFYWYRQILGQKVEFLVSFYNNEISEKSEIFDDQFSVERPDGSNFTLKIRSTKLEDSAMYFCASRSSVVGDGYTFGSGTRLTVV.